A selection of T cell receptor beta chains follows, all from one sample in a study. TCRdb reanalysed the 5' RACE reads using MiXCR and keeps one entry per CDR3 protein. The table records 30,000 to 40,000 distinct CDR3 sequences, 26% of them present only once. The sequenced sample was naive CD4+ T cells sorted from a lymph node. These receptor sequences come from a female donor with breast cancer. The CDR3 runs from the conserved cysteine through the conserved F or W. The listing skips clone size in some rows; elsewhere it reads once, few, many or a size class.

TRBJ2-5 | TRBV12-3/TRBV12-4 | . | CASSRDSSRETQYF
TRBJ1-6 | TRBV7-2 | few | CASSPAISDSPLHF
TRBJ2-2 | TRBV2 | . | CASSDGGTVLFGELFF
TRBJ2-3 | TRBV27 | many | CASSSLSGRAVDTQYF
TRBJ2-7 | TRBV4-1 | many | CASSQHSLASREQYF
TRBJ2-2 | TRBV12-3/TRBV12-4 | few | CASSLLALLRNTGELFF
TRBJ2-7 | TRBV27 | . | CASSFRGTASYEQYF
TRBJ2-5 | TRBV15 | few | CATSRGEETQYF
TRBJ2-2 | TRBV5-1 | few | CASSLDSGSGELFF
TRBJ2-3 | TRBV6-6 | . | CASSYAGLAGEDTDTQYF
TRBJ2-2 | TRBV20-1 | . | CSANGQDNTGELFF
TRBJ2-2 | TRBV6-1 | . | CASSEGLNTGELFF
TRBJ2-3 | TRBV12-3/TRBV12-4 | few | CASSLPGADTQYF
TRBJ1-2 | TRBV5-6 | few | CASSPGTGTYGYTF
TRBJ1-1 | TRBV9 | few | CTSSGTSGNTEAFF
TRBJ1-1 | TRBV29-1 | many | CSVEKRSGLNTEAFF
TRBJ2-1 | TRBV6-5 | . | CASSYRGFNEQFF
TRBJ2-1 | TRBV2 | . | CASTIPVTGPYNEQFF
TRBJ2-7 | TRBV6-6 | . | CASTQGGGGYGQYF
TRBJ1-1 | TRBV6-2/TRBV6-3 | . | CASSLDRSGTEAFF
TRBJ2-5 | TRBV5-1 | many | CASSLRAGEVSAETQYF
TRBJ2-7 | TRBV27 | . | CASSPTPTSFYEQYF
TRBJ2-1 | TRBV6-5 | medium-sized | CASRETDYNEQFF
TRBJ2-5 | TRBV13 | . | CANSPGTVHETQYF
TRBJ1-6 | TRBV4-2 | many | CASSPQDSSPLHF
TRBJ1-6 | TRBV20-1 | . | CSARPGGLFDSPLHF
TRBJ2-1 | TRBV7-2 | . | CASSLEPGEQFF
TRBJ2-1 | TRBV11-2 | few | CASSLEPSSYNEQFF
TRBJ1-3 | TRBV20-1 | many | CSASLQGSGNTIYF
TRBJ2-6 | TRBV5-1 | many | CASSPSGPVGGSGANVLTF
TRBJ2-7 | TRBV9 | . | CASSVWPYTYEQYF
TRBJ2-1 | TRBV10-3 | few | CAISESASGNNEQFF
TRBJ2-3 | TRBV5-1 | few | CASSLVTRQYF
TRBJ2-2 | TRBV12-3/TRBV12-4 | . | CASSSSTITGELFF
TRBJ1-1 | TRBV12-3/TRBV12-4 | many | CASSLSQNTEAFF
TRBJ2-5 | TRBV4-1 | . | CASSPPAKTQYF
TRBJ2-1 | TRBV20-1 | . | CSASGLDEQFF
TRBJ2-2 | TRBV9 | few | CASSTGPGRSTGELFF
TRBJ1-5 | TRBV7-2 | few | CASSLGRGLSQPQHF
TRBJ1-6 | TRBV5-1 | . | CASSLTQGANSPLHF
TRBJ1-1 | TRBV12-3/TRBV12-4 | few | CASSWTGGTTEAFF
TRBJ2-7 | TRBV7-9 | few | CASSPPRAREQYF